The 3 T cell receptor beta chains below were found in one sample sequenced in a study of blood T cell repertoires in COVID-19. The assay was immunoSEQ multiplex PCR, and TCRdb's table has in-frame clones only and misses some. The sample holds 110,000 to 150,000 clones, 84% seen once. Sequenced material: peripheral blood. The source of these receptors is a woman aged 80 or older in a cohort sampled during active or convalescent COVID-19.

The genes are TRBV29-1 and TRBJ1-1; 8 nucleotides agree with TRBD1. The length of the CDR3 is 14 residues. The germline CDR1 and CDR2 sequences are SQVTM and ANQGSEA. The trim removed 6 bases at V and 5 bases at J, leaving 11 bases unmatched. CDR3 nucleotide sequence: TGCAGCGTGTCGCCAAGCAGGGGGCAAACTGAAGCTTTCTTT. This codes for CSVSPSRGQTEAFF.

The chain is built from TRBV6-6 and TRBJ1-5; D remains unclear. Trimming shortened V by 2 bases and J by 6 bases, and 8 bases separated the two germline ends. This CDR3 is 13 amino acids long. CDR1 and CDR2 (germline): MNHNY, SVGAGI (reference sequence). This CDR3 reads CASSYGSLQPQHF. CDR3 in DNA: TGTGCCAGCAGTTACGGGAGCCTTCAGCCCCAGCATTTT.

V usage is TRBV5-1 and J usage is TRBJ2-5; 9 bases align to TRBD1. Germline loops: CDR1 SGHRS, CDR2 YFSETQ. The V gene end was trimmed by 7 bases and the J gene end by 4 bases; junction bases not matched to a gene: 11. This CDR3 contains 15 residues. CDR3 residues: CASVTGGFSTETQYF. The CDR3 nucleotides are TGCGCCAGCGTCACAGGGGGCTTCAGTACAGAGACCCAGTACTTC.